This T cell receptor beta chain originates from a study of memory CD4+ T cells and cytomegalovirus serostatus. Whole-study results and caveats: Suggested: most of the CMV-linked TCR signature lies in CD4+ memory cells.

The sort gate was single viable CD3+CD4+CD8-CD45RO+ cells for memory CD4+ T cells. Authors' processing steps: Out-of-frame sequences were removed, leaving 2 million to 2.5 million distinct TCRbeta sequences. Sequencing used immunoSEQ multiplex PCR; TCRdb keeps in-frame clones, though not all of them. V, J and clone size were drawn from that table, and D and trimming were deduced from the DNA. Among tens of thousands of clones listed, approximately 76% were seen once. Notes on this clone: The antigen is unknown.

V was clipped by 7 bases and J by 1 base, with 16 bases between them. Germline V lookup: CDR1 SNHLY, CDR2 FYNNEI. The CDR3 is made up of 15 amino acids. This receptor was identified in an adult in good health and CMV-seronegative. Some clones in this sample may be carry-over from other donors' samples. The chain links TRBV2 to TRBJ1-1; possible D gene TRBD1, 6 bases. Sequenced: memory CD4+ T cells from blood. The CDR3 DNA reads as TGTGCCAGCAACTCCCAAGGGACAAGGAACACTGAAGCTTTCTTT. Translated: CASNSQGTRNTEAFF.